This TCR beta chain emerged from a study of human T cells and chemical hapten exposure. As for this clonotype: Its specificity is unknown.

CDR1 SGDLS and CDR2 YYNGEE come from the germline V gene. The CDR3 extends over 14 amino acids. Trimming stripped 3 bases from V and 3 bases from J, with 11 bases between. The time point is: pre-sensitization, week 0. Sample treatment: therapeutic diphenylcyclopropenone sensitization with weekly scalp DPC. Total RNA was isolated from whole blood that had not been fractionated. Notes on the study in general: Each of the donors had alopecia, so their immune responses may not resemble those of healthy people.

The study's library attached unique molecular identifiers to single cDNA molecules. TCRdb redid the calling of the RACE reads with MiXCR, one entry per CDR3 protein. The table has more than 300,000 distinct CDR3 sequences, 5.5% seen once. The source is a woman in her late teens or twenties with alopecia areata. Some clones in this sample may be carry-over from other donors' samples. The material was whole blood, obtained in connection with sensitization to the hapten diphenylcyclopropenone (DPC). The chain combines TRBV9 with TRBJ2-3; D not certain. In DNA, the CDR3 is TGTGCCAGCAGCGCTCCCCCGGCGACAGATACGCAGTATTTT. It encodes CASSAPPATDTQYF.